These T cell receptor beta chains were read from a single sample in a study of T cell changes during pregnancy in multiple sclerosis. Using immunoSEQ multiplex PCR, the repertoire was profiled, and TCRdb retains in-frame clones only, with some absent. The sample contains 95,000 to 100,000 clones, more than 90% of which appear only once. Specimen: peripheral blood, collected in the second trimester of pregnancy. The receptors were sampled from a female donor with multiple sclerosis, enrolled in a pregnancy study. The CDR3 runs from the conserved cysteine through the conserved F or W. Each record gives: J gene, V gene, CDR3 protein.

TRBJ2-7,TRBV6-4,CASSDVGDTYEQYF
TRBJ2-3,TRBV5-1,CASSLDGTGVDTQYF
TRBJ2-1,TRBV27,CASSSRQRRDEQFF
TRBJ2-4,TRBV5-1,CASSSGTGGAKNIQYF
TRBJ2-1,TRBV15,CATSRDRTDYEQFF
TRBJ2-3,TRBV7-2,CASSPRPRGDTQYF
TRBJ1-3,TRBV30,CAWSTSSGNTIYF
TRBJ2-3,TRBV9,CASSVGSLSTDTQYF
TRBJ1-2,TRBV27,CASSLTNSGYGYTF
TRBJ1-1,TRBV21-1,CASGTGGSLEAFF
TRBJ2-7,TRBV7-8,CASSLARDGSYEQYF
TRBJ2-1,TRBV7-2,CASSQTSGSIYEQFF
TRBJ2-3,TRBV5-1,CASTLGPGRTDTQYF
TRBJ2-6,TRBV9,CASSPAWSSGANVLTF
TRBJ2-2,TRBV7-9,CASSLAVEGGELFF
TRBJ2-1,TRBV7-9,CASSLVESREQFF
TRBJ2-3,TRBV7-2,CASSSSDFIWVDTQYF
TRBJ2-1,TRBV7-2,CASSLAVVGLVMVEQFF
TRBJ2-7,TRBV5-5,CASSLAGSPYEQYF
TRBJ1-1,TRBV5-1,CASRREGNTEAFF
TRBJ2-3,TRBV7-8,CASSSEPGSDTQYF
TRBJ1-5,TRBV7-2,CASSPRTGWDQPQHF
TRBJ2-3,TRBV9,CASSLRSGGPPDTQYF
TRBJ2-5,TRBV29-1,CSVLGSAGETQYF
TRBJ1-3,TRBV28,CASSFTGSGNTIYF
TRBJ1-3,TRBV28,CASSRTTGGSGNTIYF
TRBJ2-5,TRBV29-1,CSGRLAVQETQYF
TRBJ2-1,TRBV19,CASSIVGDFAYNEQFF
TRBJ2-3,TRBV6-4,CASSDQTGGTDTQYF
TRBJ1-4,TRBV7-9,CASSPGGAGEKLFF
TRBJ2-3,TRBV19,CASRAGTSGVRDTQYF
TRBJ2-1,TRBV2,CASSLLAGGNEQFF
TRBJ2-7,TRBV27,CASSHGTAYEQYF
TRBJ2-1,TRBV29-1,CSVRTSHNEQFF
TRBJ2-3,TRBV7-6,CASSLRTGGGNTQYF
TRBJ2-3,TRBV18,CASSPLGGNPTDTQYF
TRBJ2-1,TRBV10-2,CASSESGTSGLAGFNEQFF
TRBJ2-1,TRBV29-1,CSALLAGASEQFF
TRBJ1-5,TRBV2,CASSDREPVGFGQPQHF
TRBJ2-1,TRBV30,CAWSVVEMLQGARRNEQFF
TRBJ1-1,TRBV7-6,CASSSPRQGTEAFF
TRBJ2-7,TRBV28,CASSFPAGGAGQYF
TRBJ2-7,TRBV28,CASSLPGTGDTYEQYF
TRBJ1-5,TRBV28,CASSSSRGQLFQPQHF